This T cell receptor beta chain was found in a study of OX40 agonist ivuxolimab in advanced cancers. Between the trimmed V and J ends, which lost 3 bases and 5 bases, there was a span of 20 bases. Germline V CDR1 and CDR2: MNHEY, SMNVEV (reference sequence). This CDR3 contains 17 residues. The study's findings and limits: Blood T cells, both CD4+ and CD8+, expanded clonally by week 6 at 0.1 to 3.0 mg/kg.

Sequencing was performed with immunoSEQ multiplex PCR; in TCRdb, only in-frame clones are kept and a portion is missing. The table includes about 93,000 clones, around 94% detected once. As to this clone: Its antigen is as yet unknown.

Sequenced material: CD4+ or CD8+ T cells sorted from blood, taken in a trial of the OX40 agonist ivuxolimab. This TCR came from an adult with an advanced solid tumor such as melanoma, head and neck, liver or kidney cancer. V gene TRBV27 combines with J gene TRBJ2-1, with D uncertain. CDR3 coding DNA: TGTGCCAGCAGTTTTGATGTCTCGTACCGATTAAACAATGAGCAGTTCTTC. It specifies CASSFDVSYRLNNEQFF.